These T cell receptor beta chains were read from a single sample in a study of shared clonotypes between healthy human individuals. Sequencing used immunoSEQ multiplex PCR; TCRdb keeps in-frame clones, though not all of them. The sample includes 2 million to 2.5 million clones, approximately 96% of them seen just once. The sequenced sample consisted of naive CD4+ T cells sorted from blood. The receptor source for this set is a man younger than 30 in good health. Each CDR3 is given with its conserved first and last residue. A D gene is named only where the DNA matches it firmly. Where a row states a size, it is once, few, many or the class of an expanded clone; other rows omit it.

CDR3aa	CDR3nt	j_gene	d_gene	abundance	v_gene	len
CAIRGTGTGDGYTF	TGTGCCATCAGGGGAACCGGGACAGGGGATGGCTACACCTTC	TRBJ1-2	TRBD1	-	TRBV10-3	14
CASRWGGYGYTF	TGTGCCAGCCGCTGGGGGGGCTATGGCTACACCTTC	TRBJ1-2	-	-	TRBV6-1	12
CASSPRGAPNTGELFF	TGTGCCAGCAGCCCACGGGGGGCCCCGAACACCGGGGAGCTGTTTTTT	TRBJ2-2	-	-	TRBV27	16
CASSISSDTQYF	TGTGCCAGCAGCATAAGCTCAGATACGCAGTATTTT	TRBJ2-3	-	-	TRBV7-9	12
CASSVTSGRTGELFF	TGCGCCAGCAGTGTTACTAGCGGGAGAACCGGGGAGCTGTTTTTT	TRBJ2-2	TRBD2	-	TRBV10-2	15
CATSRDRQSSGNTIYF	TGTGCCACCAGCAGAGACAGGCAAAGCTCTGGAAACACCATATATTTT	TRBJ1-3	-	-	TRBV15	16
CASSAGTGSYYNEQFF	TGTGCCAGCAGTGCCGGGACAGGGTCTTACTACAATGAGCAGTTCTTC	TRBJ2-1	TRBD1	-	TRBV6-1	16
CASSDRGIGQETQYF	TGTGCCAGCAGTGACAGGGGAATCGGTCAAGAGACCCAGTACTTC	TRBJ2-5	TRBD1	-	TRBV6-6	15
CASSSNKGTEAFF	TGTGCCAGCAGCTCAAACAAGGGGACTGAAGCTTTCTTT	TRBJ1-1	-	-	TRBV11-2	13
CASSGVDEQFF	TGTGCCAGCAGTGGGGTGGATGAGCAGTTCTTC	TRBJ2-1	-	once	TRBV6-6	11
CASSFRQGSYNSPLHF	TGTGCCAGCAGTTTCCGACAGGGCTCCTATAATTCACCCCTCCACTTT	TRBJ1-6	TRBD1	-	TRBV27	16
CATSRDWGSVSYEQYF	TGTGCCACCAGCAGAGATTGGGGGTCGGTCTCCTACGAGCAGTACTTC	TRBJ2-7	-	-	TRBV15	16
CASKLRGELFF	TGTGCCAGCAAATTGCGCGGGGAGCTGTTTTTT	TRBJ2-2	-	-	TRBV27	11
CASSFNGGYQETQYF	TGCGCCAGCAGCTTTAACGGGGGCTACCAAGAGACCCAGTACTTC	TRBJ2-5	-	-	TRBV5-1	15
CASSDPARPQHF	TGTGCCAGCAGTGATCCGGCCAGGCCCCAGCATTTT	TRBJ1-5	-	-	TRBV6-1	12
CASSLQAGALDTQYF	TGTGCCAGCAGCTTACAAGCGGGAGCCCTAGATACGCAGTATTTT	TRBJ2-3	TRBD2	once	TRBV7-2	15
CASEGREDTQYF	TGCGCCAGCGAGGGGAGAGAAGATACGCAGTATTTT	TRBJ2-3	-	-	TRBV10-2	12
CASSGDWNTGELFF	TGTGCCAGCAGCGGTGACTGGAACACCGGGGAGCTGTTTTTT	TRBJ2-2	-	once	TRBV9	14
CASSPQEGGEQYF	TGTGCCAGCTCCCCTCAGGAGGGTGGGGAGCAGTACTTC	TRBJ2-7	-	-	TRBV18	13
CASSENRGNEQFF	TGTGCCAGCAGTGAAAACAGGGGGAATGAGCAGTTCTTC	TRBJ2-1	TRBD1	-	TRBV6-1	13
CASSQGQIITDTQYF	TGTGCCAGCAGCCAAGGACAGATAATCACAGATACGCAGTATTTT	TRBJ2-3	-	-	TRBV11-2	15
CASSFQGQVGNYGYTF	TGTGCCAGCAGCTTCCAAGGGCAGGTGGGAAACTATGGCTACACCTTC	TRBJ1-2	-	-	TRBV14	16
CASSAGSTGVAEQYF	TGTGCCAGCAGCGCCGGATCGACAGGGGTCGCCGAGCAGTACTTC	TRBJ2-7	TRBD1	-	TRBV9	15
CASSGGTGGVRNEQYF	TGTGCCAGCAGTGGGGGGACAGGGGGCGTACGAAACGAGCAGTACTTC	TRBJ2-7	TRBD1	-	TRBV2	16
CASSEQATNTEAFF	TGTGCCAGTAGTGAACAGGCTACGAACACTGAAGCTTTCTTT	TRBJ1-1	-	-	TRBV19	14
CASSDEGTSTDTQYF	TGCGCCAGCAGTGATGAAGGGACAAGCACAGATACGCAGTATTTT	TRBJ2-3	-	-	TRBV10-1	15
CASSPEESFHYEQYF	TGTGCCAGCAGTCCGGAGGAAAGCTTCCACTACGAGCAGTACTTC	TRBJ2-7	-	-	TRBV27	15
CSVEGARGNTIYF	TGCAGCGTTGAGGGGGCGCGGGGAAACACCATATATTTT	TRBJ1-3	-	-	TRBV29-1	13
CAWSVSLGYLDTQYF	TGTGCCTGGAGTGTTAGCCTCGGGTATTTAGATACGCAGTATTTT	TRBJ2-3	-	-	TRBV30	15
CSVEGELGIDYGYTF	TGCAGCGTTGAAGGAGAACTCGGTATTGACTATGGCTACACCTTC	TRBJ1-2	-	-	TRBV29-1	15